Each of the 13 T cell receptor beta chains below was sequenced from the same sample in a study of blood T cell repertoires in COVID-19. The method was immunoSEQ multiplex PCR; TCRdb's version includes in-frame clones alone and lacks a portion of them. The sample has about 150,000 clones; roughly four fifths are singletons. The sample taken for sequencing was peripheral blood. Receptors were obtained from a woman aged 55-69 years with COVID-19, enrolled during active disease.

This clone has only one observation. The V and J genes are TRBV5-1 and TRBJ1-1, with D possibly being TRBD1 (5 bases). V gave up 0 bases and J gave up 4 bases, with 10 bases separating them. This CDR3 comprises 14 residues. The germline V gene encodes CDR1 SGHRS and CDR2 YFSETQ. CDR3 protein: CASSLVGGSTEAFF. In DNA, the CDR3 is TGCGCCAGCAGCTTGGTCGGGGGGAGCACTGAAGCTTTCTTT.

The gene calls are TRBV20-1 and TRBJ1-5, with TRBD1 matching over 8 bases. In germline, CDR1 is DFQATT, CDR2 SNEGSKA (reference sequence). V lost 3 bases, J lost 11 bases, and 12 bases stayed unmatched. The CDR3 length is 14 residues. The CDR3 DNA is TGCAGTGCTAGTCCCGGACAGGGTGGTTGGTCCCAGCATTTT. As protein: CSASPGQGGWSQHF.

This chain joins TRBV7-8 and TRBJ1-2; the D gene is possibly TRBD1 (6 bases). This CDR3 has 15 residues. V lost 4 bases, J lost 0 bases, and 12 bases lay in between. The germline CDR1 and CDR2 sequences are SGHVS and FQNEAQ. CDR3 in amino acids: CASSYNRVSNYGYTF. CDR3 bases: TGTGCCAGCAGCTACAACAGGGTTTCTAACTATGGCTACACCTTC.

This clone was recorded a few times. This rearrangement joins TRBV5-6 to TRBJ1-6; D is unclear. The CDR3 totals 11 residues. V lost 4 bases and J 7 bases, leaving 3 bases between the germline ends. Germline lookup yields CDR1 SGHDT and CDR2 YYEEEE. The CDR3 nucleotides read TGTGCCAGCAGCCAAAATTCACCCCTCCACTTT. Its protein product is CASSQNSPLHF.

The chain recombines TRBV5-6 with TRBJ1-5; D is perhaps TRBD1 (6 bases). V was clipped by 0 bases and J by 7 bases, with 11 bases between them. CDR1 and CDR2 from the germline V gene are SGHDT and YYEEEE. The length of the CDR3 is 14 residues. The CDR3 DNA reads as TGTGCCAGCAGCTTGGGGGGGCTGAGCCAGCCCCAGCATTTT. Residues: CASSLGGLSQPQHF.

This rearrangement joins TRBV5-1 to TRBJ1-1, with D possibly being TRBD1 (5 bases). The germline CDR1 and CDR2 sequences are SGHRS and YFSETQ. The V gene lost 4 bases and the J gene lost 1 base, with 11 bases spanning the gap. CDR3 length: 14 amino acids. CDR3 coding DNA: TGCGCCAGCAGCCAAGGGGACTGGAACACTGAAGCTTTCTTT. Translating gives CASSQGDWNTEAFF.

The genes are TRBV9 and TRBJ1-4, with 8 bases aligning to TRBD1. The J segment lost 6 bases and the V segment lost 4 bases, leaving 14 bases of the junction unmatched. CDR3 length: 17 amino acids. CDR1 is SGDLS and CDR2 is YYNGEE in the germline V gene. In nucleotides, the CDR3 is TGTGCCAGCAGCTCCCCCGGACAAGGGACAGGAGATGAAAAACTGTTTTTT. Amino acid sequence: CASSSPGQGTGDEKLFF. Full variable domain (rest looked up from reference TRBV9 and TRBJ1-4): DSGVTQTPKHLITATGQRVTLRCSPRSGDLSVYWYQQSLDQGLQFLIQYYNGEERAKGNILERFSAQQFPDLHSELNLSSLELGDSALYFCASSSPGQGTGDEKLFFGSGTQLSVL.

The genes are TRBV11-2 and TRBJ1-2, with D hard to call. Trimming removed 2 bases from V and 3 bases from J, with 16 bases in between. This CDR3 region has 16 residues. Per germline, CDR1 SGHAT and CDR2 FQNNGV. The CDR3 DNA follows: TGTGCCAGCAGCTTATCTATGTCGGGGTTTGACTATGGCTACACCTTC. Protein product: CASSLSMSGFDYGYTF.

V is TRBV6-6 and J is TRBJ1-5; the D gene is possibly TRBD1 (5 bases). Trimming stripped 6 bases from V and 7 bases from J, with 16 bases between. The V gene's germline CDR1 is MNHNY and CDR2 SVGAGI (reference sequence). The CDR3 runs 14 residues. The CDR3 spells CASRPGEREQPQHF. The CDR3, as DNA: TGTGCCAGCAGGCCGGGGGAGCGGGAGCAGCCCCAGCATTTT.

This chain connects TRBV18 to TRBJ1-1, with D uncertain. This CDR3 has 14 residues. Per germline, CDR1 KGHSH and CDR2 LQKENI. V was cut by 2 bases and J by 1 base, with 8 bases left in between. DNA of the CDR3: TGTGCCAGCTCACCAATCCCGAGGAACACTGAAGCTTTCTTT. Protein sequence: CASSPIPRNTEAFF. Variable domain in full (rest from reference TRBV18 and TRBJ1-1): NAGVMQNPRHLVRRRGQEARLRCSPMKGHSHVYWYRQLPEEGLKFMVYLQKENIIDESGMPKERFSAEFPKEGPSILRIQQVVRGDSAAYFCASSPIPRNTEAFFGQGTRLTVV.

V and J are TRBV7-9 and TRBJ1-2; the D gene is possibly TRBD1 (6 bases). Trimming removed 1 base from V and 0 bases from J, with 21 bases in between. The CDR3 has 19 residues. Germline CDR1 is SEHNR and CDR2 is FQNEAQ (reference sequence). The CDR3 is CASSLGSGGHPKPNYGYTF. The CDR3 DNA sequence: TGTGCCAGCAGCTTAGGAAGTGGGGGCCACCCAAAACCTAACTATGGCTACACCTTC. The whole variable domain, filled in from reference TRBV7-9 and TRBJ1-2, reads DTGVSQNPRHKITKRGQNVTFRCDPISEHNRLYWYRQTLGQGPEFLTYFQNEAQLEKSRLLSDRFSAERPKGSFSTLEIQRTEQGDSAMYLCASSLGSGGHPKPNYGYTFGSGTRLTVV.

The chain joins TRBV7-9 to TRBJ1-3; 11 bases are shared with TRBD1. V lost 4 bases to trimming and J lost 2 bases; unmatched junction nucleotides: 1. The CDR3 totals 15 residues. Germline CDR1 is SEHNR and CDR2 is FQNEAQ (reference sequence). This CDR3 reads CASSWGQGAGNTIYF. In DNA form, the CDR3 reads TGTGCCAGCAGCTGGGGACAGGGGGCTGGAAACACCATATATTTT.

The chain links TRBV6-5 to TRBJ1-5, with 7 positions matching TRBD1. The J segment lost 7 bases and the V segment lost 0 bases, leaving 6 bases of the junction unmatched. Germline V CDR1 and CDR2: MNHEY, SVGAGI. This CDR3 has 15 residues. CDR3 loop: CASSYSKAGGQPQHF. DNA of the CDR3: TGTGCCAGCAGTTACTCGAAGGCAGGGGGGCAGCCCCAGCATTTT.